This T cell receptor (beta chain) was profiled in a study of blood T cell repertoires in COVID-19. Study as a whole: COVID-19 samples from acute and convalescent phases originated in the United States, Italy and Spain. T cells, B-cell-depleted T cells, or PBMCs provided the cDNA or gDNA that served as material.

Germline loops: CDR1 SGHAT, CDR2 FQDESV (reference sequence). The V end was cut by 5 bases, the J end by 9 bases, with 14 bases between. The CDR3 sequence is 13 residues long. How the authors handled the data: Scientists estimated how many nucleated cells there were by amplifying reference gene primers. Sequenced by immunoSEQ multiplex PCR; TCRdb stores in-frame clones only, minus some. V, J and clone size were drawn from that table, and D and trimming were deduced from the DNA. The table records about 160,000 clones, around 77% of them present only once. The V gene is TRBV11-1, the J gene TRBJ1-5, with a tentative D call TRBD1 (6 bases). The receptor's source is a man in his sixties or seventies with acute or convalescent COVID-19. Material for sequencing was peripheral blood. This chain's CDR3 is CASSQQGGGPQHF. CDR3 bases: TGTGCCAGCAGCCAACAGGGCGGTGGGCCCCAGCATTTT. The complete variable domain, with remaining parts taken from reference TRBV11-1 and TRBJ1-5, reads EAEVAQSPRYKITEKSQAVAFWCDPISGHATLYWYRQILGQGPELLVQFQDESVVDDSQLPKDRFSAERLKGVDSTLKIQPAELGDSAMYLCASSQQGGGPQHFGDGTRLSIL.